Listed below are T cell receptor beta chains from one sample, sequenced in a study of OX40 agonist ivuxolimab in advanced cancers. Sequenced by immunoSEQ multiplex PCR; TCRdb stores in-frame clones only, minus some. The data show 60,000 to 70,000 clones, roughly four fifths seen once. The sample in question was CD4+ or CD8+ T cells sorted from blood, obtained in a trial of the OX40 agonist ivuxolimab. These receptors were taken from an adult with an advanced solid tumor such as melanoma, head and neck, liver or kidney cancer. Each CDR3 is given with its conserved first and last residue. Each record gives: CDR3 length, J gene, clone size, D gene, V gene, CDR3 DNA, CDR3 protein. The D gene is left open where the match is weak. Clone size is given for some rows only: seen once, a few or many times, or a class if the clone is expanded.

cdr3_length: 14
j_call: TRBJ2-7
clone_size: -
d_call: -
v_call: TRBV25-1
cdr3_nt: TGTGCCAGCAGTGAAGTGTTAGGGGTCGGCGAGCAGTACTTC
cdr3_aa: CASSEVLGVGEQYF

cdr3_length: 16
j_call: TRBJ2-5
clone_size: -
d_call: TRBD2
v_call: TRBV2
cdr3_nt: TGTGCCAGCAGCCAGCGTTTAGCGGGAGCGGGGGAGACCCAGTACTTC
cdr3_aa: CASSQRLAGAGETQYF

cdr3_length: 17
j_call: TRBJ2-7
clone_size: few
d_call: -
v_call: TRBV21-1
cdr3_nt: TGTGCCAGCAGCAATTCCCTGACTAGCGGAAGAGCCTACGAGCAGTACTTC
cdr3_aa: CASSNSLTSGRAYEQYF

cdr3_length: 13
j_call: TRBJ2-7
clone_size: -
d_call: TRBD1
v_call: TRBV29-1
cdr3_nt: TGCAGCGTTCAGGGGACAGGGAGTTACGAGCAGTACTTC
cdr3_aa: CSVQGTGSYEQYF

cdr3_length: 16
j_call: TRBJ2-2
clone_size: once
d_call: -
v_call: TRBV30
cdr3_nt: TGTGCCTGGAGTGTACTTAAGGGGTCGAACACCGGGGAGCTGTTTTTT
cdr3_aa: CAWSVLKGSNTGELFF

cdr3_length: 17
j_call: TRBJ2-3
clone_size: few
d_call: TRBD2
v_call: TRBV27
cdr3_nt: TGTGCCAGCAGTTATTTCGGGACTAGCAGTAGCACAGATACGCAGTATTTT
cdr3_aa: CASSYFGTSSSTDTQYF

cdr3_length: 14
j_call: TRBJ2-5
clone_size: once
d_call: -
v_call: TRBV7-2
cdr3_nt: TGTGCCAGCAGCTTATTCACGGGGAAGGAGACCCAGTACTTC
cdr3_aa: CASSLFTGKETQYF

cdr3_length: 12
j_call: TRBJ1-1
clone_size: -
d_call: -
v_call: TRBV30
cdr3_nt: TGTGCCTCCGCAGGGGATGACACTGAAGCTTTCTTT
cdr3_aa: CASAGDDTEAFF

cdr3_length: 18
j_call: TRBJ2-1
clone_size: -
d_call: TRBD2
v_call: TRBV4-1
cdr3_nt: TGCGCCAGCAGCCAAGATGAGGTGGGCGGGAGCTCCTACAATGAGCAGTTCTTC
cdr3_aa: CASSQDEVGGSSYNEQFF

cdr3_length: 18
j_call: TRBJ2-6
clone_size: -
d_call: -
v_call: TRBV21-1
cdr3_nt: TGTGCCAGCAGCAAAGAGAAGGCACATAGCTCTGGGGCCAACGTCCTGACTTTC
cdr3_aa: CASSKEKAHSSGANVLTF

cdr3_length: 12
j_call: TRBJ2-5
clone_size: -
d_call: -
v_call: TRBV6-6
cdr3_nt: TGTGCCAGCAGTTACGCCCAAGAGACCCAGTACTTC
cdr3_aa: CASSYAQETQYF

cdr3_length: 14
j_call: TRBJ2-7
clone_size: -
d_call: -
v_call: TRBV7-8
cdr3_nt: TGTGCCAGCAGCTTATTGCGTCCCTCCTACGAGCAGTACTTC
cdr3_aa: CASSLLRPSYEQYF

cdr3_length: 15
j_call: TRBJ2-2
clone_size: few
d_call: -
v_call: TRBV6-6
cdr3_nt: TGTGCCAGCAGTTACTCAAAAGGGTGGTCCGGGGAGCTGTTTTTT
cdr3_aa: CASSYSKGWSGELFF

cdr3_length: 11
j_call: TRBJ2-1
clone_size: -
d_call: -
v_call: TRBV20-1
cdr3_nt: TGCAGTGCTAGATGGGGTAATGAGCAGTTCTTC
cdr3_aa: CSARWGNEQFF

cdr3_length: 15
j_call: TRBJ2-3
clone_size: -
d_call: -
v_call: TRBV19
cdr3_nt: TGTGCCAGTAGTTTCCGGGGAGTTGGTCTAGATACGCAGTATTTT
cdr3_aa: CASSFRGVGLDTQYF

cdr3_length: 15
j_call: TRBJ2-4
clone_size: -
d_call: -
v_call: TRBV7-2
cdr3_nt: TGTGCCAGCAGCTTAGAGGGGGGAGGCTCCAACATTCAGTACTTC
cdr3_aa: CASSLEGGGSNIQYF

cdr3_length: 13
j_call: TRBJ2-1
clone_size: -
d_call: TRBD2
v_call: TRBV11-2
cdr3_nt: TGTGCCAGCAGTCTACTAGCGGGAGGGGCACAGTTCTTC
cdr3_aa: CASSLLAGGAQFF

cdr3_length: 17
j_call: TRBJ2-2
clone_size: -
d_call: TRBD2
v_call: TRBV19
cdr3_nt: TGTGCCAGTAGTATGCTCGGACTAGGACGAAACACCGGGGAGCTGTTTTTT
cdr3_aa: CASSMLGLGRNTGELFF

cdr3_length: 16
j_call: TRBJ2-7
clone_size: -
d_call: -
v_call: TRBV27
cdr3_nt: TGTGCCAGCAGTTTCTCTGGGGCGGGGCTACCCTACGAGCAGTACTTC
cdr3_aa: CASSFSGAGLPYEQYF

cdr3_length: 13
j_call: TRBJ1-6
clone_size: -
d_call: -
v_call: TRBV27
cdr3_nt: TGTGCCAGCAGTTCGCTGACGAATTCACCCCTCCACTTT
cdr3_aa: CASSSLTNSPLHF

cdr3_length: 13
j_call: TRBJ2-1
clone_size: -
d_call: -
v_call: TRBV7-9
cdr3_nt: TGTGCCAGCAGCCCACTAGCAGACAATGAGCAGTTCTTC
cdr3_aa: CASSPLADNEQFF

cdr3_length: 15
j_call: TRBJ2-1
clone_size: -
d_call: -
v_call: TRBV11-3
cdr3_nt: TGTGCCAGCAGCTTAGGGCCGGCTACATACAATGAGCAGTTCTTC
cdr3_aa: CASSLGPATYNEQFF